The present TCR beta chain was sequenced within a study of identical twins. Study results and caveats: Potential partial confounding of zero-insertion analyses by invariant MAIT and iNKT cells was noted. Carriage of fewer insertions was seen in abundant cord blood beta clonotypes, whereas memory repertoires showed none.

V was trimmed by 7 bases and J by 2 bases, leaving 15 bases between them. CDR3 size: 16 residues. Germline V gene lookup returns CDR1 MNHEY and CDR2 SMNVEV (reference sequence). The table lists this clonotype with a few counts. Its target is not known. The authors used template switching to add a universal primer site and gave cDNA unique molecular identifiers. MiXCR, applied by TCRdb to the 5' RACE reads, yields one record per CDR3 protein. The top ten clones hold 3% to 4.5% of a sample with 200,000 to 250,000 distinct CDR3 sequences, about 7% of them seen once. These data are also associated with another study on yellow fever vaccine responses in identical twins. That paper states: Among the twins, the vaccine T cell response reportedly seemed partly convergent and partly personalized.

This rearrangement joins TRBV27 to TRBJ2-6; D uncertain. Sequencing was done on a sample of memory (CD45RO+) T cells sorted from blood. This TCR came from a woman younger than 35 in good health. In DNA form, the CDR3 reads TGTGCCAGCATGCGAAACACCTACCCTGGGGCCAACGTCCTGACTTTC. Translating gives CASMRNTYPGANVLTF.